The 3 T cell receptor beta chains listed next were all sequenced from one sample in a study of T cells in Graves' hyperthyroidism and ophthalmopathy. Using RNA transcripts as the source, TCR beta CDR3 regions were amplified. First-round RT-PCR targeting the TCR CDR3 was performed with the HTBI primer set. In TCRdb, the multiplex PCR reads were re-called with MiXCR into one record per CDR3 protein. The repertoire consists of around 600,000 distinct CDR3 sequences, with 14% occurring once and the leading ten covering about an eighth. Sequencing was carried out using blood. The receptors here all came from a woman between 45 and 60 years old with Graves' ophthalmopathy.

CDR3 nucleotides: TGTGCCAGCAGCTTAGGGGCTCGTTCCTACGAGCAGTACTTC. As protein: CASSLGARSYEQYF. This sequence joins TRBV7-9 and TRBJ2-7; D gene ambiguous. V shed 1 base and J shed 1 base, with 8 bases lying between them. Germline CDR1 reads SEHNR; CDR2 reads FQNEAQ (reference sequence). There are 14 residues in the CDR3.

The CDR3 spells CASSVGGSPSYEQYF. The CDR3 DNA is TGTGCCAGCAGCGTAGGTGGGAGCCCTTCCTACGAGCAGTACTTC. The chain is built from TRBV9 and TRBJ2-7; tentatively, D is TRBD2 (5 bases). Trimming stripped 0 bases from V and 1 base from J, with 11 bases between. The CDR3 is made up of 15 amino acids. Germline loops: CDR1 SGDLS, CDR2 YYNGEE. Variable domain in full (rest from reference TRBV9 and TRBJ2-7): DSGVTQTPKHLITATGQRVTLRCSPRSGDLSVYWYQQSLDQGLQFLIQYYNGEERAKGNILERFSAQQFPDLHSELNLSSLELGDSALYFCASSVGGSPSYEQYFGPGTRLTVT.

Only a few counts were recorded for this clonotype. V is TRBV27 and J is TRBJ2-5, with unresolved D. The germline V and J ends were trimmed by 1 base and 2 bases, with 5 bases remaining between them. Germline-derived CDR1 and CDR2 are MNHEY and SMNVEV (reference sequence). This CDR3 is 13 amino acids long. This CDR3 is CASSLFSQETQYF. DNA of the CDR3: TGTGCCAGCAGTTTATTTTCACAAGAGACCCAGTACTTC.